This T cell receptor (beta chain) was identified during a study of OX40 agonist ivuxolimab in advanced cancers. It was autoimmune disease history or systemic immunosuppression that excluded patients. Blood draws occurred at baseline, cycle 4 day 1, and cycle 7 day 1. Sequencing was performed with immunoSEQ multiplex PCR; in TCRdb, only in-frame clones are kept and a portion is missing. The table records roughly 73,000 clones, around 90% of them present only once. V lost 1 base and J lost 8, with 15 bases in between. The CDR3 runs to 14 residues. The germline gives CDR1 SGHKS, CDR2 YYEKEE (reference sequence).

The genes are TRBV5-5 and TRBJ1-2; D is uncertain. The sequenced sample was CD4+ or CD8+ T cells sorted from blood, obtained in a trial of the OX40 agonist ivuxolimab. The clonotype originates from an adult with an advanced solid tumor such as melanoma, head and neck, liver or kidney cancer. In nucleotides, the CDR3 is TGTGCCAGCAGCTTGCTTGTCAGTCAAATAGGCTACACCTTC. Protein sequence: CASSLLVSQIGYTF.